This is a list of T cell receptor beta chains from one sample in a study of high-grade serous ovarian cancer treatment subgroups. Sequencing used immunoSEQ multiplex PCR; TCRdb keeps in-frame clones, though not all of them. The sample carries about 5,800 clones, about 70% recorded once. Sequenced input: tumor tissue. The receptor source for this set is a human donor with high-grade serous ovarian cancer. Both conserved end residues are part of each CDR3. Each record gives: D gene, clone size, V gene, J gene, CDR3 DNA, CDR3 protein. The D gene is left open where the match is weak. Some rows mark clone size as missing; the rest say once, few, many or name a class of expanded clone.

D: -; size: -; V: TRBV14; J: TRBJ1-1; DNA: TGTGCCAGCAGCCAAGGCGTGAACACTGAAGCTTTCTTT; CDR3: CASSQGVNTEAFF
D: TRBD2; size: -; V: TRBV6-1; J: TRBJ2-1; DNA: TGTGCCAGCATGAGGGAAGCGGGGGGCTACAATGAGCAGTTCTTC; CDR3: CASMREAGGYNEQFF
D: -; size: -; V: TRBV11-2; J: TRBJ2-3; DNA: TGTGCCAGCAGCCCAGGGGCCCCAGATACGCAGTATTTT; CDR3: CASSPGAPDTQYF
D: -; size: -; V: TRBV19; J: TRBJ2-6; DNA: TGTGCCAGTAGTATGTTCGTCTCTGGGGCCAACGTCCTGACTTTC; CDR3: CASSMFVSGANVLTF
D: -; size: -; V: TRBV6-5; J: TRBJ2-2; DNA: TGTGCCAGCAGTTACCGGGCCGGGGAGCTGTTTTTT; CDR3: CASSYRAGELFF
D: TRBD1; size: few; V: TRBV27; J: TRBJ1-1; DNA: TGTGCCAGCAGTTTCCTCCGGGGGACAGTTCACACTGAAGCTTTCTTT; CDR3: CASSFLRGTVHTEAFF
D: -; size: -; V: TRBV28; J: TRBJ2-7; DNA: TGTGCCAGCAGTTTTGGAGGGGAATCCTACGAGCAGTACTTC; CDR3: CASSFGGESYEQYF
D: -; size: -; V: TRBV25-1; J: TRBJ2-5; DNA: TGTGCCAGCAGTGACCAAGGCGCTGCCCAGTACTTC; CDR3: CASSDQGAAQYF
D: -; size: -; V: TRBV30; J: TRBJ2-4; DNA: TGTGCCTGCGAGGGGGATGGTGCCAAAAACATTCAGTACTTC; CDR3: CACEGDGAKNIQYF
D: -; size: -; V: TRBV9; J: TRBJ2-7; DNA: TGTGCCAGCAGCGGGGGCCCGCGGGGCTCCTACGAGCAGTACTTC; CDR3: CASSGGPRGSYEQYF
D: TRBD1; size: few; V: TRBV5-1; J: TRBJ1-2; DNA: TGCGCCAGCAGCTTCGGGACAGCAAGCTATGGCTACACCTTC; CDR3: CASSFGTASYGYTF
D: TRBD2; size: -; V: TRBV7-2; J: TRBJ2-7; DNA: TGTGCCAGCAGCGAGCGGGGGGGCAGTTCTTACGAGCAGTACTTC; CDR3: CASSERGGSSYEQYF
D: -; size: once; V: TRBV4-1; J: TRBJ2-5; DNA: TGCGCCAGCAGCCATCCGGACTTTCAAGAGACCCAGTACTTC; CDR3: CASSHPDFQETQYF